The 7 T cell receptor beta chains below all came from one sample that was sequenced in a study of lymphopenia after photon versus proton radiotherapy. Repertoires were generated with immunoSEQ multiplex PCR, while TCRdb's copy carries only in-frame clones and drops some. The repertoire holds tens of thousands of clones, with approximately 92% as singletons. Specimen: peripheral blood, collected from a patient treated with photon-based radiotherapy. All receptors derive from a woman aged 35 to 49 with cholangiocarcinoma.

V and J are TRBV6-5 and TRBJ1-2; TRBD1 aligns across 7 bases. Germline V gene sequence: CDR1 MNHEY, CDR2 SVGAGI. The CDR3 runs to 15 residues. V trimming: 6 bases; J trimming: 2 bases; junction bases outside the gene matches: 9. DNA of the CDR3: TGTGCCAGCAGACAGGACAGGCTGGGGAACTATGGCTACACCTTC. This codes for CASRQDRLGNYGYTF.

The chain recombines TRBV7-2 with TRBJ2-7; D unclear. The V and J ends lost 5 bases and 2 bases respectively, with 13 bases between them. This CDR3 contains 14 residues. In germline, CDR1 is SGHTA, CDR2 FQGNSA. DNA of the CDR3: TGTGCCAGCAGCGCCGACACCCCCCCCTACGAGCAGTACTTC. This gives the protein CASSADTPPYEQYF.

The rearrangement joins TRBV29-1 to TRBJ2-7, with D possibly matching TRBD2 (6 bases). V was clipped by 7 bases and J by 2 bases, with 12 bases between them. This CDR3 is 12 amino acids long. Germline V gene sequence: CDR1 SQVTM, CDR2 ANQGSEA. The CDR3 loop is CSGGDRTYEQYF. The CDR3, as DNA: TGCAGCGGGGGGGACCGAACCTACGAGCAGTACTTC.

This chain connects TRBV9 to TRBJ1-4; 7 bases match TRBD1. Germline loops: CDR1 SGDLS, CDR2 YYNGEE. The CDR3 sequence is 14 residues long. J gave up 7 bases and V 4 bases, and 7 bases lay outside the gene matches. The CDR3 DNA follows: TGTGCCAGCAGCTTACAGGGGCTGAGTGAAAAACTGTTTTTT. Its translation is CASSLQGLSEKLFF.

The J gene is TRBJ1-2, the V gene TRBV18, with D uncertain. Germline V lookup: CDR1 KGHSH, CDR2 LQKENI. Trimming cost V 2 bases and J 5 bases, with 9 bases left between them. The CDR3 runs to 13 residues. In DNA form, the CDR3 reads TGTGCCAGCTCACCAAGACCTGATTATGGCTACACCTTC. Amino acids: CASSPRPDYGYTF.

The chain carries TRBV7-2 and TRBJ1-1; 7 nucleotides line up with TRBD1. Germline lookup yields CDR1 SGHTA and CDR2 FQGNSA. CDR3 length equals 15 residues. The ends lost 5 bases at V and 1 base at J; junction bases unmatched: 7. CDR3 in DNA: TGTGCCAGCAGCCCCACAGGGACAGCGAACACTGAAGCTTTCTTT. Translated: CASSPTGTANTEAFF.

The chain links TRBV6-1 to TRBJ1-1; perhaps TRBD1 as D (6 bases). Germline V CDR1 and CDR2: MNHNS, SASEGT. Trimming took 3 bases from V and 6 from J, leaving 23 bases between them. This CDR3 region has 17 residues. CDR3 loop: CASSDPRGAGFWSEAFF. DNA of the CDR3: TGTGCCAGCAGTGACCCCAGGGGCGCAGGCTTTTGGTCTGAAGCTTTCTTT.